The T cell receptor (beta chain) under discussion was sequenced for a study of graft-versus-host responses after intestinal transplantation. Study-level background: Uniformly, recipients were administered anti-thymocyte globulin induction with subsequent tacrolimus and steroids for around three years.

Repertoires were generated with immunoSEQ multiplex PCR, while TCRdb's copy carries only in-frame clones and drops some. This repertoire shows some 110,000 clones, more than 85% found once; its top ten account for roughly 1.2%. Study results and limitations: In recipient marrow, GvH clones were found, and some appeared first in ileum or blood. Allograft clonal ratios (graft-versus-host to host-versus-graft) were high in patients who had graft-donor T cell macrochimerism. The study associated peak circulating GvH clone levels with early post-transplant HvG declines.

With respect to this clone: As yet, its antigen is unknown. No DNA is shown, since the ends of the CDR3 on it are uncertain; the CDR3 is the one TCRdb lists.

The CDR3 is 15 amino acids in total, end residues counted. V is TRBV21-1 and J is TRBJ2-7; the tabulated D call, TRBD1, remains unverified against the DNA. TRBV21-1 is reported as a pseudogene. This receptor was taken from a human donor who was the organ donor for an intestinal transplant. Sequenced here: unstimulated CD8+ T cells sorted from spleen or lymph node cells, sampled before transplant. The CDR3 sequence is CASSIVGTGSHEQYF.